These 25 T cell receptor beta chains came from one sample sequenced in a study of blood T cell repertoires in COVID-19. Sequenced by immunoSEQ multiplex PCR; TCRdb stores in-frame clones only, minus some. The data show 210,000 or so clones, with 84% seen just once and more than 4.5% held by the top ten. The sequencing sample was made of peripheral blood. These receptors all come from a woman aged 70 to 79 with active or convalescent COVID-19.

J is TRBJ2-5 and V is TRBV19, with D uncertain. Between the trimmed V and J ends, which lost 6 bases and 1 base, there was a span of 6 bases. Germline CDR1 LNHDA, CDR2 SQIVND (reference sequence). This CDR3 is 12 amino acids long. The CDR3 loop is CASSRLQETQYF. The CDR3 DNA sequence: TGTGCCAGTAGCCGTCTCCAAGAGACCCAGTACTTC.

The chain carries TRBV6-6 and TRBJ1-2; 9 bases agree with TRBD1. The germline CDR1 and CDR2 sequences are MNHNY and SVGAGI (reference sequence). The CDR3 is made up of 14 amino acids. J gave up 5 bases and V 6 bases, and 7 bases lay outside the gene matches. The CDR3 region has the DNA TGTGCCAGCAGAAGAGAAGGGACAGGGTATGGCTACACCTTC. Translated: CASRREGTGYGYTF.

V usage is TRBV7-9 and J usage is TRBJ1-1, with unresolved D. Germline V lookup: CDR1 SEHNR, CDR2 FQNEAQ (reference sequence). V was trimmed by 5 bases and J by 0 bases, leaving 10 bases between them. The length of the CDR3 is 14 residues. The CDR3 nucleotides are TGTGCCAGCAGCCCTAGCGTCATGAACACTGAAGCTTTCTTT. This encodes CASSPSVMNTEAFF.

V usage is TRBV2 and J usage is TRBJ2-3; possible D gene TRBD1, 6 bases. Germline V gene data show CDR1 as SNHLY and CDR2 as FYNNEI. V shed 4 bases and J shed 2 bases, with 13 bases lying between them. This CDR3 region has 15 residues. The CDR3: CASSGGDTSTDTQYF. The CDR3 DNA follows: TGTGCCAGCAGTGGAGGGGACACCTCCACAGATACGCAGTATTTT.

The chain has TRBV5-4 and TRBJ2-2; the D gene is possibly TRBD2 (5 bases). CDR1 SGHNT and CDR2 YYREEE come from the germline V gene (reference sequence). V was cut by 0 bases and J by 5 bases, with 11 bases left in between. The CDR3 spans 15 residues. The chain's CDR3 is CASSLAARGTGELFF. CDR3 coding DNA: TGTGCCAGCAGCTTGGCAGCCCGAGGGACCGGGGAGCTGTTTTTT.

The V gene is TRBV19, the J gene TRBJ1-2, with 9 nucleotides matching TRBD1. The CDR3 runs to 15 residues. Germline values: CDR1 LNHDA, CDR2 SQIVND (reference sequence). Trimming took 5 bases from V and 5 from J; bases not matched to a gene: 9. CDR3: CASSATGGLRYGYTF. In nucleotides, the CDR3 is TGTGCCAGTAGTGCAACAGGGGGCCTGAGGTATGGCTACACCTTC. Combining the CDR3 with reference TRBV19 and TRBJ1-2 gives the whole variable domain DGGITQSPKYLFRKEGQNVTLSCEQNLNHDAMYWYRQDPGQGLRLIYYSQIVNDFQKGDIAEGYSVSREKKESFPLTVTSAQKNPTAFYLCASSATGGLRYGYTFGSGTRLTVV.

The chain combines TRBV6-5 with TRBJ2-3, with 8 bases lining up with TRBD1. The trim removed 0 bases at V and 6 bases at J, leaving 8 bases unmatched. Per germline, CDR1 MNHEY and CDR2 SVGAGI. The CDR3 has 16 amino acids. Written as DNA, the CDR3 is TGTGCCAGCAGTTACTCTGGCTCAGGGGGCAGGGATACGCAGTATTTT. It translates to CASSYSGSGGRDTQYF.

This sequence joins TRBV6-5 and TRBJ2-3; D gene uncertain. V dropped 6 bases and J dropped 1 base, with 11 bases sitting between them. The CDR3 runs 14 residues. CDR1 and CDR2 from the germline V gene are MNHEY and SVGAGI. CDR3 nucleotides: TGTGCCAGCAGGCGGTACTGGGGCACAGATACGCAGTATTTT. Translation: CASRRYWGTDTQYF.

The V and J genes are TRBV6-5 and TRBJ2-7; TRBD1 matches 7 bases. The V segment lost 11 bases and the J segment 11 bases; nucleotides outside the gene matches: 9. The CDR3 runs to 10 residues. CDR1 is MNHEY and CDR2 is SVGAGI in the germline V gene. The CDR3 bases are TGTGCCGGGACAGCTTCTACGGAGTACTTC. Translating it yields CAGTASTEYF.

The rearrangement uses TRBV25-1 and TRBJ1-1; the D gene is possibly TRBD1 (5 bases). CDR1 is MGHDK and CDR2 is SYGVNS in the germline V gene. CDR3 length: 13 residues. Trimming shortened V by 6 bases and J by 1 base, and 9 bases separated the two germline ends. CDR3 bases: TGTGCCAGCAGAACAGGACAGAACACTGAAGCTTTCTTT. This encodes CASRTGQNTEAFF.

The J gene is TRBJ2-3, the V gene TRBV13; 8 bases match TRBD2. J gave up 4 bases and V 5 bases, and 8 bases lay outside the gene matches. This CDR3 is 15 amino acids long. Germline values: CDR1 PRHDT, CDR2 FYEKMQ (reference sequence). As DNA, the CDR3 is TGTGCCAGCAGCAGCGGACCGGGGGGGGCAGATACGCAGTATTTT. Amino acids: CASSSGPGGADTQYF.

The V call is TRBV10-3, the J call TRBJ2-1, with 8 nucleotides matching TRBD2. V was clipped by 2 bases and J by 8 bases; unmatched bases: 5. The CDR3 is 14 residues long. The germline CDR1 and CDR2 sequences are ENHRY and SYGVKD. CDR3 bases: TGTGCCATCAGTGAGCAGGCGCGGGGGGATGAGCAGTTCTTC. As protein: CAISEQARGDEQFF.

This clone was seen once. The genes are TRBV15 and TRBJ2-1, with 9 positions matching TRBD2. CDR1 and CDR2 (germline): LNHNV, YYDKDF (reference sequence). The CDR3 runs to 19 residues. J gave up 7 bases and V 0 bases, and 16 bases lay outside the gene matches. CDR3 protein: CATSRDPSSGAGALNEQFF. CDR3 sequence (DNA): TGTGCCACCAGCAGAGATCCATCTAGCGGGGCGGGAGCCCTAAATGAGCAGTTCTTC.

The rearrangement uses TRBV28 and TRBJ1-5, with D perhaps TRBD1 (6 bases). Germline CDR1 MDHEN, CDR2 SYDVKM. This CDR3 spans 18 amino acids. V dropped 6 bases and J dropped 1 base, with 22 bases sitting between them. The CDR3 here is CASRSRRGAAGSNQPQHF. The CDR3 coding sequence is TGTGCCAGCAGGTCGCGGCGGGGGGCGGCAGGGAGCAATCAGCCCCAGCATTTT.

The CDR3 region is CSANPQGTMNTEAFF. In nucleotides, the CDR3 is TGCAGCGCCAACCCACAGGGGACCATGAACACTGAAGCTTTCTTT. This sequence joins TRBV29-1 and TRBJ1-1; 7 positions match TRBD1. J gave up 0 bases and V 7 bases, and 11 bases lay outside the gene matches. Germline V gene sequence: CDR1 SQVTM, CDR2 ANQGSEA. The CDR3 consists of 15 residues.

This rearrangement joins TRBV2 to TRBJ2-3; 14 nucleotides line up with TRBD2. CDR3 size: 16 residues. V lost 7 bases and J lost 7; bases outside the gene matches: 10. CDR1 and CDR2 (germline): SNHLY, FYNNEI. The CDR3 coding sequence is TGTGCCAGCAAGACTGGACTAGCGGGAGGAAAAAATACGCAGTATTTT. This gives the protein CASKTGLAGGKNTQYF. The full variable domain, in which reference TRBV2 and TRBJ2-3 provide the parts outside the CDR3, is EPEVTQTPSHQVTQMGQEVILRCVPISNHLYFYWYRQILGQKVEFLVSFYNNEISEKSEIFDDQFSVERPDGSNFTLKIRSTKLEDSAMYFCASKTGLAGGKNTQYFGPGTRLTVL.

This sequence joins TRBV6-6 and TRBJ1-2; 7 bases line up with TRBD1. Unmatched junction bases numbered 11, after V lost 7 bases and J lost 3 bases. In germline, CDR1 is MNHNY, CDR2 SVGAGI (reference sequence). CDR3 length: 15 residues. The CDR3 DNA sequence: TGTGCCAGCAATGATCCCCCCCAGGGGGACTATGGCTACACCTTC. Encoded protein: CASNDPPQGDYGYTF.

This CDR3 is CASSYGLVDSYEQYF. As DNA, the CDR3 is TGCGCCAGCAGCTACGGACTAGTAGACTCCTACGAGCAGTACTTC. The rearrangement links TRBV10-2 to TRBJ2-7; TRBD2 matches at 7 bases. The junction had 8 bases not matched to a gene; V was cut back by 6 bases and J by 0 bases. The CDR3 is 15 amino acids. Germline values: CDR1 WSHSY, CDR2 SAAADI.

CDR3 residues: CASSTGLAGGMAYNEQFF. The CDR3 DNA reads TGCGCCAGCAGCACCGGACTAGCGGGAGGCATGGCTTACAATGAGCAGTTCTTC. The chain recombines TRBV5-1 with TRBJ2-1; 14 positions match TRBD2. The CDR3 consists of 18 residues. The germline CDR1 and CDR2 sequences are SGHRS and YFSETQ. V lost 4 bases, J lost 4 bases, and 10 bases stayed unmatched.

The chain couples TRBV5-1 to TRBJ1-1, with D possibly being TRBD1 (5 bases). V dropped 4 bases and J dropped 0 bases, with 19 bases sitting between them. From germline, CDR1 is SGHRS and CDR2 YFSETQ. The CDR3 consists of 17 residues. CDR3 in amino acids: CASSPLDRNPMNTEAFF. CDR3 DNA sequence: TGCGCCAGCAGCCCCCTCGACAGAAACCCCATGAACACTGAAGCTTTCTTT.

CDR3 amino acids: CASSFAAGPYEQYF. The CDR3 coding sequence is TGTGCCAGCAGCTTTGCAGCGGGACCCTACGAGCAGTACTTC. V gene TRBV7-2 combines with J gene TRBJ2-7; 7 bases align to TRBD2. Per germline, CDR1 SGHTA and CDR2 FQGNSA. CDR3 length: 14 residues. V was pared by 3 bases and J by 2 bases, with 4 bases of the junction left unmatched.

This clone was counted at least ten times. The gene calls are TRBV5-4 and TRBJ1-1; 7 bases align to TRBD1. The CDR3 spans 13 residues. Germline values: CDR1 SGHNT, CDR2 YYREEE (reference sequence). J gave up 3 bases and V 4 bases, and 3 bases lay outside the gene matches. CDR3 in DNA: TGTGCCAGCAGCAACACAGGGGACACTGAAGCTTTCTTT. Amino acids: CASSNTGDTEAFF.

The chain couples TRBV24-1 to TRBJ2-4, with 9 bases that match TRBD1. Looked up from germline, CDR1 is KGHDR and CDR2 is SFDVKD. V was clipped by 3 bases and J by 6 bases; unmatched bases: 5. The CDR3 runs 15 residues. The CDR3 region has the DNA TGTGCCACCAGTGATGCCGGGACAGGGAGAAACATTCAGTACTTC. This encodes CATSDAGTGRNIQYF.

There are a few counts of this clone. The rearrangement joins TRBV11-3 to TRBJ1-1; D is unclear. Germline V gene sequence: CDR1 SGHNT, CDR2 YENEEA. Trimming took off 4 bases at V and 5 bases at J, with 11 bases between the two ends. This CDR3 contains 13 residues. CDR3 DNA: TGTGCCAGCAGCTCTAGAGGGTATACTGAAGCTTTCTTT. Encoded protein: CASSSRGYTEAFF.

This clone came up a few times. This chain links TRBV2 with TRBJ2-2; 10 nucleotides align to TRBD1. Germline V gives CDR1 SNHLY, CDR2 FYNNEI. The trim removed 8 bases at V and 8 bases at J, leaving 8 bases unmatched. The CDR3 length is 14 residues. CDR3 loop: CASSGQGVAGELFF. The CDR3 nucleotides read TGTGCCAGCTCAGGACAGGGGGTAGCAGGGGAGCTGTTTTTT.